This TCR beta chain was profiled in a study of cytomegalovirus exposure and HLA in healthy donors. Study-level findings and limits: Presence/absence comparisons presumed near-even sequencing depth among donors. In a later analysis, HLA-associated TCR beta chains were more clonally expanded than equally common others. Researchers catalogued some 160 TCR beta chains as cytomegalovirus-associated. In a later analysis, across HLA loci, associated TCR counts were highest for DRB1, lowest for HLA-C.

Germline V gene sequence: CDR1 SGDLS, CDR2 YYNGEE. This CDR3 has 13 residues. Trimming took off 3 bases at V and 2 bases at J, with 6 bases between the two ends. Amplification used 60 Vbeta primers and 13 Jbeta primers. Sequencing used immunoSEQ multiplex PCR; TCRdb keeps in-frame clones, though not all of them. This sample's table reports 130,000 to 150,000 clones. Turning to this clone: Its antigen is currently unknown.

Specimen: PBMCs. The V call is TRBV9, the J call TRBJ2-1; TRBD1 is a possible D gene (5 bases). The receptor's source is a woman aged 45-60 years in good health and CMV-seronegative. The CDR3 here is CASSEGTYNEQFF. Here the CDR3 DNA reads TGTGCCAGCAGCGAGGGGACCTACAATGAGCAGTTCTTC. Full variable domain (remainder filled in from reference TRBV9 and TRBJ2-1): DSGVTQTPKHLITATGQRVTLRCSPRSGDLSVYWYQQSLDQGLQFLIQYYNGEERAKGNILERFSAQQFPDLHSELNLSSLELGDSALYFCASSEGTYNEQFFGPGTRLTVL.